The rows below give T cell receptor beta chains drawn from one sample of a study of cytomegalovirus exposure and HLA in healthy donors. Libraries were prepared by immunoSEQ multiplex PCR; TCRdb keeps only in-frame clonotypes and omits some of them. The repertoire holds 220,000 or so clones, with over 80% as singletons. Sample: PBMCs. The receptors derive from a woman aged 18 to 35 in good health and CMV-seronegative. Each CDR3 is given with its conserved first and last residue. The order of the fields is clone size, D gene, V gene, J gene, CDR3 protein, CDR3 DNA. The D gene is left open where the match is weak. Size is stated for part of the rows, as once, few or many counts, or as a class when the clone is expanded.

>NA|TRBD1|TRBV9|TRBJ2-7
CASSVEGQGYEQYF
TGTGCCAGCAGCGTAGAGGGACAGGGCTACGAGCAGTACTTC
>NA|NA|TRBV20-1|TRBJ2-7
CSAPWTAEQYF
TGCAGTGCCCCATGGACAGCCGAGCAGTACTTC
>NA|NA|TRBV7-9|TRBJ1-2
CASSPTRGFGGYTF
TGTGCCAGCAGCCCCACCCGGGGATTCGGGGGCTACACCTTC
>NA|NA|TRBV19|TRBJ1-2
CASNSQGYGYTF
TGTGCCAGTAATAGCCAGGGGTATGGCTACACCTTC
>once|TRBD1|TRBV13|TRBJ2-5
CASSLAKGAKETQYF
TGTGCCAGCAGCTTAGCAAAGGGGGCAAAGGAGACCCAGTACTTC
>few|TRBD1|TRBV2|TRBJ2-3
CASSRQGGTDTQYF
TGTGCCAGCAGCCGACAGGGGGGGACAGATACGCAGTATTTT
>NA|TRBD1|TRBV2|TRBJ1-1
CASRWDRENTEAFF
TGTGCCAGCAGATGGGACAGGGAAAACACTGAAGCTTTCTTT
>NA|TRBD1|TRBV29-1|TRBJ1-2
CSVPRTGGVSGYTF
TGCAGCGTTCCTCGGACAGGTGGCGTGAGTGGCTACACCTTC
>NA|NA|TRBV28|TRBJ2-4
CASTGAKNIQYF
TGTGCCAGCACTGGAGCCAAAAACATTCAGTACTTC
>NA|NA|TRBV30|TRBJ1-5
CAWSVQGPRSNQPQHF
TGTGCCTGGAGTGTACAGGGACCCCGTAGCAATCAGCCCCAGCATTTT
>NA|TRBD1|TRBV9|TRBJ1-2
CASSQTGNYGYTF
TGTGCCAGCAGCCAGACAGGGAACTATGGCTACACCTTC
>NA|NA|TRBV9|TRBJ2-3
CASRPGGLHTDTQYF
TGTGCCAGCAGGCCAGGGGGACTACACACAGATACGCAGTATTTT
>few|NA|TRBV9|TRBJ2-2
CASRGSGNGELFF
TGTGCCAGCCGGGGGTCAGGTAACGGGGAGCTGTTTTTT
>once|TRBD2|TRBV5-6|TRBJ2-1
CASSPGTSHEQFF
TGTGCCAGCAGCCCGGGGACTAGTCACGAGCAGTTCTTC
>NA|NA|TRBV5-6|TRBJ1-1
CASSLVGKSTEAFF
TGTGCCAGCAGCTTGGTGGGGAAGTCCACTGAAGCTTTCTTT
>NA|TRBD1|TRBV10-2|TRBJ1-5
CASSDRDRNQPQHF
TGCGCCAGCAGTGACAGGGACAGAAATCAGCCCCAGCATTTT
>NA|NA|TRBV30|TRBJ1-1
CACHFGGMSTEAFF
TGTGCCTGCCATTTTGGGGGGATGAGCACTGAAGCTTTCTTT
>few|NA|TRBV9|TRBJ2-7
CASSVGLAAEQYF
TGTGCCAGCAGCGTAGGTCTAGCCGCCGAGCAGTACTTC
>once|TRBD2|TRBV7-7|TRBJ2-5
CASSLDFLAGETQYF
TGTGCCAGCAGCTTAGACTTTTTAGCGGGTGAGACCCAGTACTTC
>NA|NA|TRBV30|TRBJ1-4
CAWSPTPGHSTEKLFF
TGTGCCTGGAGTCCAACCCCGGGACACTCCACTGAAAAACTGTTTTTT
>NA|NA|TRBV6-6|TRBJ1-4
CASSREVGEKLFF
TGTGCCAGCAGCCGGGAGGTTGGTGAAAAACTGTTTTTT
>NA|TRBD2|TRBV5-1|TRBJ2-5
CASRGTSGNQETQYF
TGCGCCAGCAGAGGGACTAGCGGGAACCAAGAGACCCAGTACTTC
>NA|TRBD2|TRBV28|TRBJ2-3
CASTDNLAGGDTQYF
TGTGCCAGCACCGACAACTTAGCGGGGGGTGATACGCAGTATTTT
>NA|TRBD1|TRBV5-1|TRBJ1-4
CASSINRGATNEKLFF
TGCGCCAGCAGCATAAACAGGGGTGCAACTAATGAAAAACTGTTTTTT
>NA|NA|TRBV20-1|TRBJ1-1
CSGVFDTEAFF
TGCAGTGGGGTTTTCGACACTGAAGCTTTCTTT
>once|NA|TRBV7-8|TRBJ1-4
CASSPNSRRKLFF
TGTGCCAGCAGCCCCAACAGTAGGAGAAAACTGTTTTTT
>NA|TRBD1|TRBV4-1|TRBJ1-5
CASSQDGQEDQPQHF
TGCGCCAGCAGCCAAGATGGACAGGAGGATCAGCCCCAGCATTTT
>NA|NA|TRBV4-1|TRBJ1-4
CASSQALEGGYNEKLFF
TGCGCCAGCAGCCAAGCTCTGGAGGGGGGTTATAATGAAAAACTGTTTTTT
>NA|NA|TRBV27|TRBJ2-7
CASSPIGAFNPYEQYF
TGTGCCAGCAGCCCCATCGGAGCTTTTAACCCCTACGAGCAGTACTTC
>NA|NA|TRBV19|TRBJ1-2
CASTWTDHYGYTF
TGTGCCAGTACATGGACAGACCACTATGGCTACACCTTC
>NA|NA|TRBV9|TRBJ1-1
CASSEPTSGTIEAFF
TGTGCCAGCAGCGAACCGACATCGGGGACGATTGAAGCTTTCTTT
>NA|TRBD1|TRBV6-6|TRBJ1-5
CASSLRDRDNQPQHF
TGTGCCAGCAGTCTCCGGGACAGGGACAATCAGCCCCAGCATTTT